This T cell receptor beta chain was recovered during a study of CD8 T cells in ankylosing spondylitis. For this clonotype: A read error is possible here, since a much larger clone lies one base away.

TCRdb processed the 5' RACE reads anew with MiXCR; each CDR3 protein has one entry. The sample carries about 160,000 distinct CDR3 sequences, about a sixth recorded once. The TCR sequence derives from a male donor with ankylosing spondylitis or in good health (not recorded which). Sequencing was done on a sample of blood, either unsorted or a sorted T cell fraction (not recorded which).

CDR3 protein: CASSWTVPTDTQYF. Here the CDR3 DNA reads TGTGCCAGCAGTTGGACAGTTCCGACAGATACGCAGTATTTT. The chain joins TRBV2 to TRBJ2-3, with a possible D match to TRBD1 (6 bases). The germline V and J ends were trimmed by 5 bases and 3 bases, with 12 bases remaining between them. This CDR3 comprises 14 residues. Germline V gene data show CDR1 as SNHLY and CDR2 as FYNNEI.